One TCR beta chain is described in this entry. Its antigen is not known. Germline-derived CDR1 and CDR2 are DFQATT and SNEGSKA (reference sequence). The CDR3 covers 16 residues. V was shortened by 4 bases and J by 0 bases, with 18 bases between the two germline ends. TCRdb re-derived calls from the reads in MiXCR, one entry per CDR3 protein. The sample lists about a million distinct CDR3 sequences, roughly 30% occurring once. The data derive from a study of T cell repertoires in cytomegalovirus infection. Across the study: Recently identified HLA-C-restricted CMV epitopes and well-studied HLA-B-restricted CMV epitopes were used by the study. Based on public TCR beta signatures, there were indications of CMV infection and of a matching HLA type. Study findings and constraints: CMV carriers having the relevant HLA were flagged by cumulative public TCR beta family frequency. Dominating the ex vivo response were TCR beta clonotypes that were CMV-specific and HLA-C-restricted.

V gene TRBV20-1 combines with J gene TRBJ2-5; D remains ambiguous. Specimen: cultured CD8+ T cells from PBMCs, collected from culture after CMV antigen stimulation. This TCR came from a human donor in good health (CMV status not recorded). Some clones in this sample may be carry-over from other donors' samples. The CDR3 loop reads CSANALQTWYQETQYF. CDR3 DNA sequence: TGCAGTGCTAACGCACTGCAGACTTGGTACCAAGAGACCCAGTACTTC.